These 9 T cell receptor beta chains originate from one sample sequenced in a study of T cells in localized non-small cell lung cancer. Data came from immunoSEQ multiplex PCR; TCRdb stores just in-frame clones and leaves some out. The sample lists 60,000 to 75,000 clones; about four fifths were seen once. Sample: PBMCs, taken before any cancer treatment. Receptors were obtained from a man aged 35 to 70 with stage II lung adenocarcinoma.

The chain is built from TRBV5-5 and TRBJ1-3, with D possibly TRBD1 on 5 matching bases. Between the trimmed V and J ends, which lost 2 bases and 1 base, there was a span of 13 bases. The CDR3 has 16 residues. The V gene's germline CDR1 is SGHKS and CDR2 YYEKEE (reference sequence). CDR3 nucleotide sequence: TGTGCCAGCAGCTTATTTGACGGGGGATCTGGAAACACCATATATTTT. Its translation is CASSLFDGGSGNTIYF.

This chain uses TRBV15 with TRBJ1-2, with D maybe TRBD1 (5 bases). This CDR3 region has 12 residues. Germline CDR1 and CDR2: LNHNV and YYDKDF (reference sequence). Between the trimmed V and J ends, which lost 3 bases and 8 bases, there was a span of 10 bases. The CDR3 sequence is CATSSDSFGYTF. The CDR3 DNA reads TGTGCCACCAGCAGTGACAGTTTCGGCTACACCTTC.

The count of this clone is one. The chain has TRBV2 and TRBJ2-5; D is uncertain. Germline V lookup: CDR1 SNHLY, CDR2 FYNNEI. V lost 6 bases and J lost 5, with 10 bases in between. The CDR3 consists of 12 residues. This CDR3 reads CASRPSWETQYF. As DNA, the CDR3 is TGTGCCAGCAGACCCAGTTGGGAGACCCAGTACTTC.

The chain has TRBV9 and TRBJ1-1; no clear D gene. Germline V CDR1 and CDR2: SGDLS, YYNGEE. The V gene lost 0 bases and the J gene lost 4 bases, with 13 bases spanning the gap. This CDR3 comprises 15 residues. The chain's CDR3 is CASSVGGISITEAFF. The CDR3 DNA reads TGTGCCAGCAGCGTAGGAGGGATTTCTATCACTGAAGCTTTCTTT.

The chain couples TRBV6-1 to TRBJ2-1; 8 bases are shared with TRBD2. There are 18 residues in the CDR3. Per germline, CDR1 MNHNS and CDR2 SASEGT. V dropped 2 bases and J dropped 4; count of bases not matched to a gene: 13. The CDR3: CASSEILAEAPIYNEQFF. For the CDR3, the DNA is TGTGCCAGCAGTGAAATACTAGCGGAGGCTCCCATATACAATGAGCAGTTCTTC.

The rearrangement links TRBV5-8 to TRBJ2-7, with TRBD2 matching over 7 bases. CDR3 length: 13 amino acids. CDR1 and CDR2 from the germline V gene are SGHTS and YDEGEE. After removal of 4 bases from V and 7 bases from J, the junction contained 8 bases not matched to a gene. Here the CDR3 reads CASSGKAGLEQYF. The CDR3 coding sequence is TGTGCCAGCAGCGGAAAAGCGGGACTTGAGCAGTACTTC.

The chain carries TRBV10-3 and TRBJ1-1; 8 bases agree with TRBD1. This CDR3 is 16 amino acids long. Germline CDR1 reads ENHRY; CDR2 reads SYGVKD. V lost 3 bases to trimming and J lost 3 bases; unmatched junction nucleotides: 9. The CDR3 nucleotides are TGTGCCATCAGTGATTCCGAGGACAGGGCAGACACTGAAGCTTTCTTT. Translating it yields CAISDSEDRADTEAFF.

The J gene is TRBJ1-2, the V gene TRBV18, with D perhaps matching TRBD1 (5 bases). V lost 3 bases and J lost 0, with 14 bases in between. The CDR3 runs to 16 residues. In germline, CDR1 is KGHSH, CDR2 LQKENI. CDR3 sequence: CASSPGRQPTNYGYTF. For the CDR3, the DNA is TGTGCCAGCTCACCCGGCCGACAGCCAACTAACTATGGCTACACCTTC.

The J gene is TRBJ2-1, the V gene TRBV5-6; no clear D. This CDR3 is built from 13 residues. V lost 4 bases to trimming and J lost 7 bases, with 12 bases between them. Germline-derived CDR1 and CDR2 are SGHDT and YYEEEE. CDR3 loop: CASSPQPWNEQFF. For the CDR3, the DNA is TGTGCCAGCAGCCCACAGCCTTGGAATGAGCAGTTCTTC.